What follows are 31 T cell receptor beta chains derived from one specimen sequenced in a study of shared clonotypes between healthy human individuals. Repertoires were generated with immunoSEQ multiplex PCR, while TCRdb's copy carries only in-frame clones and drops some. The sample records under 850,000 clones, 72% being singletons. Sequenced material: memory CD4+ T cells sorted from blood. Subset here: CD45RA-negative fraction. These receptor sequences come from a woman aged 25 to 39 in good health.

V and J are TRBV9 and TRBJ2-3, with 9 nucleotides matching TRBD2. This CDR3 is built from 16 residues. V was clipped by 0 bases and J by 6 bases; unmatched bases: 8. CDR1 is SGDLS and CDR2 is YYNGEE in the germline V gene. This chain's CDR3 is CASSVVGSGRSDTQYF. CDR3 DNA: TGTGCCAGCAGCGTAGTGGGTAGCGGGAGATCGGATACGCAGTATTTT.

V is TRBV29-1 and J is TRBJ1-1; unclear D gene. CDR3 length: 15 amino acids. In germline, CDR1 is SQVTM, CDR2 ANQGSEA. V shed 3 bases and J shed 0 bases, with 14 bases lying between them. The CDR3 DNA follows: TGCAGCGTTGATCTTCGAAATCAATTGAACACTGAAGCTTTCTTT. Protein: CSVDLRNQLNTEAFF.

This chain uses TRBV7-3 with TRBJ1-3; 9 bases are shared with TRBD1. The germline gives CDR1 SGHTA, CDR2 FQGTGA. V gave up 7 bases and J gave up 4 bases; unmatched junction bases: 5. The CDR3 covers 14 residues. The chain's CDR3 is CASKTGGSGNTIYF. The CDR3 coding sequence is TGTGCCAGCAAGACAGGGGGATCGGGAAACACCATATATTTT.

The genes are TRBV28 and TRBJ1-2; no clear D gene. Trimming cost V 5 bases and J 7 bases, with 17 bases left between them. Germline loops: CDR1 MDHEN, CDR2 SYDVKM. This CDR3 has 14 residues. The CDR3 is CASSTAGNRGGYTF. In DNA, the CDR3 is TGTGCCAGCAGTACCGCCGGGAACCGGGGTGGCTACACCTTC.

The rearrangement joins TRBV7-9 to TRBJ2-7; D call uncertain. V lost 1 base, J lost 9 bases, and 16 bases lay in between. This CDR3 contains 14 residues. Germline loops: CDR1 SEHNR, CDR2 FQNEAQ (reference sequence). The chain's CDR3 is CASSLEVGMVGQYF. The CDR3 DNA follows: TGTGCCAGCAGCTTAGAGGTTGGGATGGTGGGGCAGTACTTC.

This clone was seen repeatedly, ten times or more. V usage is TRBV5-1 and J usage is TRBJ1-2, with D maybe TRBD1 (5 bases). The germline V gene has CDR1 SGHRS and CDR2 YFSETQ. The V gene lost 1 base and the J gene lost 6 bases, with 16 bases spanning the gap. The CDR3 is 15 amino acids. The CDR3 region is CASSLRDSPFDGYTF. In nucleotides, the CDR3 is TGCGCCAGCAGCTTGCGGGACTCCCCTTTCGATGGCTACACCTTC.

The V and J genes are TRBV27 and TRBJ1-1; D ambiguous. The V gene's germline CDR1 is MNHEY and CDR2 SMNVEV (reference sequence). V was shortened by 10 bases and J by 0 bases, with 3 bases between the two germline ends. The CDR3 extends over 10 amino acids. CDR3 DNA: TGTGCCATTTTGAACACTGAAGCTTTCTTT. Amino acids: CAILNTEAFF.

The chain uses TRBV18 and TRBJ1-6; D is unresolved. The V gene lost 2 bases and the J gene lost 9 bases, with 8 bases spanning the gap. CDR1 KGHSH and CDR2 LQKENI come from the germline V gene. The length of the CDR3 is 13 residues. The CDR3 bases are TGTGCCAGCTCACCATCCCGGGGTTCACCCCTCCACTTT. Its protein is CASSPSRGSPLHF. The full variable domain, in which reference TRBV18 and TRBJ1-6 provide the parts outside the CDR3, is NAGVMQNPRHLVRRRGQEARLRCSPMKGHSHVYWYRQLPEEGLKFMVYLQKENIIDESGMPKERFSAEFPKEGPSILRIQQVVRGDSAAYFCASSPSRGSPLHFGNGTRLTVT.

In DNA form, the CDR3 reads TGTGCCAGCAGCGTAGAGGCGGGGTACTGGACAGGGGATAACACCGGGGAGCTGTTTTTT. This encodes CASSVEAGYWTGDNTGELFF. This chain connects TRBV9 to TRBJ2-2; the match to TRBD1 covers 9 bases. The CDR3 loop spans 20 amino acids. The ends lost 0 bases at V and 2 bases at J; junction bases unmatched: 14. CDR1 and CDR2 (germline): SGDLS, YYNGEE.

The chain employs TRBV10-3 and TRBJ2-2; TRBD1 matches 8 bases. J gave up 2 bases and V 10 bases, and 9 bases lay outside the gene matches. CDR1 is ENHRY, CDR2 SYGVKD, per germline. The CDR3 spans 15 residues. Here the CDR3 reads CATMGTGFNTGELFF. In nucleotides, the CDR3 is TGTGCCACGATGGGGACAGGATTTAACACCGGGGAGCTGTTTTTT.

The V gene is TRBV5-1, the J gene TRBJ2-2, with 8 nucleotides matching TRBD1. The V gene end was trimmed by 0 bases and the J gene end by 6 bases; junction bases not matched to a gene: 4. From germline, CDR1 is SGHRS and CDR2 YFSETQ. This CDR3 has 15 amino acids. The CDR3 protein is CASSLDGQGAGELFF. The CDR3, as DNA: TGCGCCAGCAGCTTGGATGGACAGGGCGCCGGGGAGCTGTTTTTT.

A note on this clone: With a far larger clone one base away, a read error is the likely cause. The chain combines TRBV5-4 with TRBJ2-1, with 14 bases aligning to TRBD2. V shed 4 bases and J 0 bases; nucleotides not matched to a gene: 3. Looked up from germline, CDR1 is SGHNT and CDR2 is YYREEE (reference sequence). This CDR3 has 17 residues. The CDR3 region is CASSTGTSGSSYNEQFF. Here the CDR3 DNA reads TGTGCCAGCAGCACCGGGACTAGCGGGAGCTCCTACAATGAGCAGTTCTTC.

CDR3 loop: CASSHNPGTSGQETQYF. In DNA form, the CDR3 reads TGTGCCAGCAGCCACAATCCCGGGACTAGCGGACAAGAGACCCAGTACTTC. The chain carries TRBV11-2 and TRBJ2-5; 11 nucleotides agree with TRBD2. Germline V gene sequence: CDR1 SGHAT, CDR2 FQNNGV. V lost 5 bases, J lost 2 bases, and 10 bases stayed unmatched. This CDR3 spans 17 amino acids.

J is TRBJ2-7 and V is TRBV18, with D possibly TRBD1 on 6 matching bases. Deletions cut 3 bases from V and 7 bases from J, with 10 bases between. From germline, CDR1 is KGHSH and CDR2 LQKENI. The CDR3 is 12 residues long. The CDR3 loop is CASSPGTPEQYF. Written as DNA, the CDR3 is TGTGCCAGCTCACCTGGGACACCTGAGCAGTACTTC.

The chain recombines TRBV15 with TRBJ2-1, with D perhaps matching TRBD2 (6 bases). The germline V gene has CDR1 LNHNV and CDR2 YYDKDF (reference sequence). With 5 bases removed from V and 7 bases from J, the gap between germline ends came to 15 bases. The CDR3 has 14 residues. The CDR3 region has the DNA TGTGCCACCAGCGGGGGGACCAGCCGGAATGAGCAGTTCTTC. It codes for CATSGGTSRNEQFF.

The table lists this clone with many counts. This rearrangement joins TRBV6-5 to TRBJ2-1, with TRBD1 matching over 9 bases. Germline V gene sequence: CDR1 MNHEY, CDR2 SVGAGI. The CDR3 is made up of 14 amino acids. V shed 2 bases, J shed 6 bases, and the junction held 2 bases outside the gene matches. The CDR3: CASSYAQGANEQFF. The CDR3 bases are TGTGCCAGCAGTTACGCACAGGGGGCCAATGAGCAGTTCTTC.

This clone was seen just once. The chain has TRBV7-6 and TRBJ1-4; D perhaps matches TRBD1 (5 bases). Trimming pared 5 bases from V and 10 bases from J, leaving 17 bases between. Germline assignment: CDR1 SGHVS and CDR2 FNYEAQ. This CDR3 is built from 14 residues. The CDR3 loop is CASSQRGLEGKLFF. The CDR3 DNA reads as TGTGCCAGCAGCCAGAGGGGTCTTGAGGGAAAACTGTTTTTT.

The V call is TRBV7-7, the J call TRBJ2-3; 7 nucleotides line up with TRBD2. Trimming removed 5 bases from V and 1 base from J; junction bases left unmatched: 3. Germline lookup yields CDR1 SSHAT and CDR2 FNYEAQ (reference sequence). This CDR3 is 14 amino acids long. CDR3: CASSLTSGTDTQYF. As DNA, the CDR3 is TGTGCCAGCAGCCTTACTAGCGGCACAGATACGCAGTATTTT. Together with reference TRBV7-7 and TRBJ2-3, the CDR3 gives the full variable domain: GAGVSQSPRYKVTKRGQDVTLRCDPISSHATLYWYQQALGQGPEFLTYFNYEAQPDKSGLPSDRFSAERPEGSISTLTIQRTEQRDSAMYRCASSLTSGTDTQYFGPGTRLTVL.

This rearrangement joins TRBV28 to TRBJ2-5; D may be TRBD1 or TRBD2 (6 bases each). The end of the DNA is better explained by TRBJ2-7, so the J call may be wrong. Germline CDR1 is MDHEN and CDR2 is SYDVKM. CDR3 length: 12 amino acids. The DNA for the CDR3 is TGTGCCAGCACCGAGGGGGGATACGAGCAGTACTTC. Its protein product is CASTEGGYEQYF.

J is TRBJ2-1 and V is TRBV30; tentative D call: TRBD1 (6 bases). From germline, CDR1 is GTSNPN and CDR2 SVGIG (reference sequence). Trimming cost V 3 bases and J 4 bases, with 31 bases left between them. This CDR3 is 20 amino acids long. The CDR3 sequence: CAWSHLGAGAATPLYNEQFF. CDR3 in DNA: TGTGCCTGGAGCCACCTGGGTGCAGGGGCTGCAACCCCTTTGTACAATGAGCAGTTCTTC.

The chain recombines TRBV7-3 with TRBJ2-6, with D possibly TRBD2 on 7 matching bases. The V gene's germline CDR1 is SGHTA and CDR2 FQGTGA. The CDR3 is made up of 21 amino acids. Trimming left V 2 bases short and J 0 bases short, with 23 bases between. The CDR3 is CASSLRSGGGLEPSGANVLTF. The CDR3 DNA reads as TGTGCCAGCAGCTTACGGTCGGGCGGGGGCCTAGAACCCTCTGGGGCCAACGTCCTGACTTTC. The entire variable domain, with the rest obtained from reference TRBV7-3 and TRBJ2-6, is as follows: GAGVSQTPSNKVTEKGKYVELRCDPISGHTALYWYRQSLGQGPEFLIYFQGTGAADDSGLPNDRFFAVRPEGSVSTLKIQRTERGDSAVYLCASSLRSGGGLEPSGANVLTFGAGSRLTVL.

The chain joins TRBV19 to TRBJ2-1, with a possible D match to TRBD1 (5 bases). V lost 5 bases and J 3 bases, leaving 8 bases between the germline ends. CDR1 is LNHDA and CDR2 is SQIVND in the germline V gene (reference sequence). CDR3 length: 13 amino acids. The CDR3 is CASSGAVYNEQFF. In DNA, the CDR3 is TGTGCCAGTAGTGGGGCCGTCTACAATGAGCAGTTCTTC.

This clone was counted once. The chain carries TRBV28 and TRBJ2-5; 12 nucleotides agree with TRBD1. Germline lookup yields CDR1 MDHEN and CDR2 SYDVKM. The V gene end was trimmed by 7 bases and the J gene end by 4 bases; junction bases not matched to a gene: 4. The CDR3 runs 14 residues. Here the CDR3 reads CASNRDRGPETQYF. The DNA for the CDR3 is TGTGCCAGCAACCGGGACAGGGGGCCAGAGACCCAGTACTTC.

The chain combines TRBV4-1 with TRBJ1-5; D is possibly TRBD1 (6 bases). Germline values: CDR1 MGHRA, CDR2 YSYEKL. Trimming removed 4 bases at V and 6 bases at J, with 19 bases between. The CDR3 sequence is 16 residues long. The CDR3 sequence is CASSPQGVALGQPQHF. CDR3 bases: TGCGCCAGCAGCCCACAGGGTGTCGCCTTAGGTCAGCCCCAGCATTTT.

With regard to this clone: Different DNA sequences within this sample yield the same CDR3. The J gene is TRBJ2-2, the V gene TRBV18, with D perhaps assigned TRBD1 or TRBD2 (5 bases each). Between the trimmed V and J ends, which lost 4 bases and 5 bases, there was a span of 5 bases. CDR1 and CDR2 (germline): KGHSH, LQKENI. The CDR3 contains 12 residues. The chain's CDR3 is CASSRGTGELFF. CDR3 bases: TGTGCCAGCTCACGGGGGACCGGGGAGCTGTTTTTT.

This clone was seen more than once but under ten times. The rearrangement links TRBV7-9 to TRBJ1-4, with 9 bases that match TRBD1. Germline loops: CDR1 SEHNR, CDR2 FQNEAQ (reference sequence). The ends lost 5 bases at V and 0 bases at J; junction bases unmatched: 13. The length of the CDR3 is 19 residues. CDR3 protein: CASSRLDRGVGATNEKLFF. CDR3 DNA sequence: TGTGCCAGCAGCCGACTGGACAGGGGAGTTGGTGCAACTAATGAAAAACTGTTTTTT.

V is TRBV10-3 and J is TRBJ1-1, with D perhaps TRBD1 (6 bases). The CDR3 loop spans 19 amino acids. Germline loops: CDR1 ENHRY, CDR2 SYGVKD. Trimming cost V 6 bases and J 2 bases, with 28 bases left between them. The CDR3 DNA reads as TGTGCCATCAGCCCGGCATTTACCGTAAAAACAGGGTTCAACACTGAAGCTTTCTTT. Amino acid sequence: CAISPAFTVKTGFNTEAFF.

Regarding this clone: A much more abundant neighbour one base away suggests this may be a read error. Additional DNA sequences in this sample encode the identical CDR3. The chain employs TRBV18 and TRBJ1-1; D might be TRBD1 (5 bases). The CDR3 runs 12 residues. V lost 3 bases and J 3 bases, leaving 5 bases between the germline ends. The germline V gene encodes CDR1 KGHSH and CDR2 LQKENI. The CDR3 is CASSPGDTEAFF. The CDR3 region has the DNA TGTGCCAGCTCACCGGGGGACACTGAAGCTTTCTTT.

J is TRBJ1-4 and V is TRBV27; tentatively, D is TRBD1 (5 bases). The CDR3 is 13 amino acids. Germline lookup yields CDR1 MNHEY and CDR2 SMNVEV (reference sequence). The germline V and J ends were trimmed by 4 bases and 12 bases, with 15 bases remaining between them. The CDR3 sequence: CASSSRQGGELFF. CDR3 sequence (DNA): TGTGCCAGCAGTTCTAGGCAGGGTGGGGAACTGTTTTTT.

This clone was recorded only once. V and J are TRBV18 and TRBJ2-7, with D possibly matching TRBD1 (5 bases). Germline CDR1 KGHSH, CDR2 LQKENI. V lost 3 bases and J lost 2, with 11 bases in between. The CDR3 consists of 14 residues. The CDR3 protein is CASSPVTATYEQYF. In nucleotides, the CDR3 is TGTGCCAGCTCACCCGTGACAGCGACCTACGAGCAGTACTTC.

As regards this clone: The sample contains more than one DNA sequence encoding this CDR3. The chain is built from TRBV5-1 and TRBJ2-5; TRBD2 is a possible D gene (5 bases). The CDR3 consists of 15 residues. Trimming pared 0 bases from V and 0 bases from J, leaving 9 bases between. Per germline, CDR1 SGHRS and CDR2 YFSETQ. The CDR3 sequence: CASSLVAGNQETQYF. DNA of the CDR3: TGCGCCAGCAGCTTGGTTGCCGGGAACCAAGAGACCCAGTACTTC.